This T cell receptor beta chain appears in the sequencing data of a study of blood T cells in healthy people across ages. This clonotype was picked up many times. Alongside a J-beta primer mix, a sample-barcoded 5' primer served in a second PCR lasting about 7 to 11 cycles. TCRdb recomputed calls from the 5' RACE reads with MiXCR, one row per CDR3 protein. The table records approximately 810,000 distinct CDR3 sequences, 25% to 30% of them present only once. The CDR3 spans 15 residues. Germline CDR1 is SGDLS and CDR2 is YYNGEE. With 4 bases clipped from V and 5 bases from J, the junction kept 7 bases outside the gene matches.

The source is a woman aged 80 or older in good health. Sequencing was performed on blood. The chain combines TRBV9 with TRBJ2-1, with 9 bases matching TRBD2. As DNA, the CDR3 is TGTGCCAGCAGCTCTAGCGGGACAAACCACAATGAGCAGTTCTTC. It translates to CASSSSGTNHNEQFF.